The present entry profiles one T cell receptor beta chain with its context. Its specificity is not known. Repertoires were generated with immunoSEQ multiplex PCR, while TCRdb's copy carries only in-frame clones and drops some. The data show some 34,000 clones, with roughly nine tenths seen just once and around 1.2% held by the top ten. The sample belongs to a study of T cells in narcolepsy. Regarding the study as a whole: Autoreactive clonotypes reportedly recurred in blood of same and different patients, not controls. Autoreactive HCRT-specific and TRIB2-specific clonotypes were marked in same-patient CSF-versus-blood CD4+ comparisons. In some patient and control memory CD4+ samples, autoreactive clones were absent.

CDR1 is SNHLY and CDR2 is FYNNEI in the germline V gene. V shed 6 bases and J shed 0 bases, with 9 bases lying between them. The CDR3 has 14 amino acids. This clonotype originated in a human donor with narcolepsy. What was sequenced was CD45RA- memory CD4+ T cells from PBMCs. The chain joins TRBV2 to TRBJ1-3, with D possibly TRBD1 on 6 matching bases. Here the CDR3 reads CASRDSSSGNTIYF. CDR3 sequence (DNA): TGTGCCAGCAGGGACAGCTCCTCTGGAAACACCATATATTTT.